The 30 T cell receptor beta chains presented below share a single source sample, sequenced in a study of vaccination effects on CD4 cells after COVID-19. After expansion with viral peptide pools in the ViraFEST assay, antigen-specific CD4+ T cells were sequenced. Culturing for around eleven days preceded CD4+ T cell isolation. Clones were read by immunoSEQ multiplex PCR, and TCRdb kept only the in-frame ones, dropping some. The sample lists approximately 22,000 clones, approximately 73% occurring once. The antigens of these receptors remain unknown. Sequencing was performed on CD4+ T cells from PBMCs cultured with HCoV-229E spike peptides, taken before COVID-19 vaccination. Receptors were obtained from a human donor who received a COVID-19 vaccine.

CDR3 nucleotides: TGTGCCAGCAGTCGCGTGGGTGGGGAGACCCAGTACTTC. Translated, it gives CASSRVGGETQYF. V gene TRBV6-4 combines with J gene TRBJ2-5, with D unclear. The V gene's germline CDR1 is MRHNA and CDR2 SNTAGT. CDR3 length: 13 residues. V lost 5 bases, J lost 5 bases, and 12 bases lay in between.

The V call is TRBV10-2, the J call TRBJ2-1; TRBD2 agrees at 7 bases. Germline CDR1 WSHSY, CDR2 SAAADI. Trimming cost V 0 bases and J 1 base; bases outside gene matches: 0. The CDR3 has 15 amino acids. The CDR3 region has the DNA TGCGCCAGCAGTGAGTCGGGGGGGTCCTACAATGAGCAGTTCTTC. Protein product: CASSESGGSYNEQFF.

This clone was counted only a few times. This chain connects TRBV23-1 to TRBJ1-1, with a weak D call TRBD1 (5 bases). Being an ORF, TRBV23-1 has a function that is uncertain. The CDR3 spans 17 residues. Trimming took 0 bases from V and 3 from J, leaving 17 bases between them. For the CDR3, the DNA is TGCGCCAGCAGTCAATCGTTCGGGACGGGACGGTACACTGAAGCTTTCTTT. It encodes CASSQSFGTGRYTEAFF.

To note about this clone: The junction differs from germline at one of its ends, possibly a read error. The chain couples TRBV3-1 (or the pseudogene TRBV3-2) to TRBJ1-1; the match to TRBD1 covers 7 bases. CDR1 is LGHDT and CDR2 is YNNKEL in the germline V gene (reference sequence). This CDR3 comprises 13 residues. CDR3 coding DNA: TGTGCCAGCAGTCAAGGGGGCGTCCGCGGAGCTTTCTTT. It specifies CASSQGGVRGAFF.

The genes are TRBV9 and TRBJ2-3, with 10 bases identical to TRBD1. Germline V gives CDR1 SGDLS, CDR2 YYNGEE. The trim removed 2 bases at V and 1 base at J, leaving 1 base unmatched. This CDR3 has 15 amino acids. CDR3 in amino acids: CASSVGTGGTDTQYF. The CDR3 nucleotides read TGTGCCAGCAGCGTGGGGACAGGGGGCACAGATACGCAGTATTTT.

The sample holds a few counts of this clone. The rearrangement uses TRBV5-4 and TRBJ1-1; 8 bases are a match to TRBD1. Trimming removed 3 bases from V and 5 bases from J; junction bases left unmatched: 3. The germline V gene has CDR1 SGHNT and CDR2 YYREEE (reference sequence). The CDR3 contains 13 residues. The CDR3 spells CASSSRQGTEAFF. CDR3 nucleotides: TGTGCCAGCAGCTCCCGACAGGGGACTGAAGCTTTCTTT.

The chain joins TRBV10-3 to TRBJ1-5, with no clear D. The CDR3 covers 13 residues. Per germline, CDR1 ENHRY and CDR2 SYGVKD. V lost 6 bases and J lost 5, with 11 bases in between. The chain's CDR3 is CAISREGDQPQHF. For the CDR3, the DNA is TGTGCCATCAGCCGAGAGGGCGATCAGCCCCAGCATTTT.

This clone ranks as medium-sized (0.01 to 0.1%). The genes are TRBV6-5 and TRBJ1-5; no firm D call. The ends were cut back, 7 bases at V and 9 bases at J, with 16 bases in the middle. There are 13 residues in the CDR3. From germline, CDR1 is MNHEY and CDR2 SVGAGI. CDR3 in DNA: TGTGCCAGCACCATACGGTCCCCCGCGCCCCAGCATTTT. Amino acid sequence: CASTIRSPAPQHF.

The gene calls are TRBV18 and TRBJ2-2; D is undetermined. Germline CDR1 is KGHSH and CDR2 is LQKENI. The CDR3 runs 12 residues. Trimming removed 1 base at V and 7 bases at J, with 4 bases between. CDR3 loop: CASSPRGGELFF. For the CDR3, the DNA is TGTGCCAGCTCACCACGTGGCGGGGAGCTGTTTTTT.

The chain uses TRBV5-6 and TRBJ2-5; D perhaps matches TRBD2 (6 bases). The CDR3 sequence is 13 residues long. V lost 3 bases, J lost 4 bases, and 10 bases lay in between. Germline loops: CDR1 SGHDT, CDR2 YYEEEE. The CDR3: CASSSAGGETQYF. The CDR3 nucleotides are TGTGCCAGCAGCTCCGCCGGGGGAGAGACCCAGTACTTC.

The chain has TRBV7-2 and TRBJ2-7; 11 bases are shared with TRBD2. J lost 2 bases, V lost 5 bases, and 5 bases had no gene match. This CDR3 has 15 residues. The germline V gene has CDR1 SGHTA and CDR2 FQGNSA. CDR3 nucleotides: TGTGCCAGCAGCCCCGGACTAGCGGGTGCCTACGAGCAGTACTTC. It is translated as CASSPGLAGAYEQYF. Supplemented by reference TRBV7-2 and TRBJ2-7, the full variable domain reads GAGVSQSPSNKVTEKGKDVELRCDPISGHTALYWYRQSLGQGLEFLIYFQGNSAPDKSGLPSDRFSAERTGGSVSTLTIQRTQQEDSAVYLCASSPGLAGAYEQYFGPGTRLTVT.

The V gene is TRBV2, the J gene TRBJ2-5, with 7 nucleotides matching TRBD2. The CDR3 has 15 amino acids. The germline CDR1 and CDR2 sequences are SNHLY and FYNNEI. After removal of 6 bases from V and 7 bases from J, the junction contained 14 bases not matched to a gene. Here the CDR3 DNA reads TGTGCCAGCAGGCCTAAGACTGCGGGGGATGGGACCCAGTACTTC. It translates to CASRPKTAGDGTQYF. Full variable domain (missing parts from reference TRBV2 and TRBJ2-5): EPEVTQTPSHQVTQMGQEVILRCVPISNHLYFYWYRQILGQKVEFLVSFYNNEISEKSEIFDDQFSVERPDGSNFTLKIRSTKLEDSAMYFCASRPKTAGDGTQYFGPGTRLLVL.

J is TRBJ2-3 and V is TRBV19; 11 bases map to TRBD2. The CDR3 contains 13 residues. Germline CDR1 is LNHDA and CDR2 is SQIVND (reference sequence). V dropped 6 bases and J dropped 4; count of bases not matched to a gene: 0. Written as DNA, the CDR3 is TGTGCCAGTAGACTAGCGGGAGCAGATACGCAGTATTTT. This translates into CASRLAGADTQYF.

The chain is built from TRBV6-5 and TRBJ1-2; D possibly corresponds to TRBD1 (5 bases). Trimming took off 4 bases at V and 6 bases at J, with 18 bases between the two ends. Germline CDR1 is MNHEY and CDR2 is SVGAGI. CDR3 length equals 15 residues. The CDR3 here is CASSSPKQGRNGYTF. The CDR3 DNA reads as TGTGCCAGCAGTTCCCCCAAGCAGGGAAGGAATGGCTACACCTTC.

The chain recombines TRBV12-3 or TRBV12-4 with TRBJ1-2; 7 nucleotides align to TRBD1. The CDR3 has 13 amino acids. With V trimmed by 5 bases and J by 1 base, 1 base remained unmatched. As DNA, the CDR3 is TGTGCCAGCAGTGGACAGGTTAACTATGGCTACACCTTC. It codes for CASSGQVNYGYTF.

The chain has TRBV2 and TRBJ2-7; tentatively, D is TRBD1 or TRBD2 (5 bases each). V was clipped by 3 bases and J by 5 bases, with 11 bases between them. This CDR3 spans 13 amino acids. From germline, CDR1 is SNHLY and CDR2 FYNNEI. The CDR3 bases are TGTGCCAGCAGTGACCGGGACGTCGACGAGCAGTACTTC. Translation gives CASSDRDVDEQYF.

The chain uses TRBV4-1 and TRBJ1-6, with TRBD1 matching over 8 bases. Per the germline V gene, CDR1 is MGHRA and CDR2 is YSYEKL. Trimming at V came to 4 bases and at J to 7 bases, leaving 12 bases not matched to a gene. CDR3 length: 17 residues. The CDR3 nucleotides are TGCGCCAGCAGCCGAGACATCCAGGGGGCTCGAAATTCACCCCTCCACTTT. It encodes CASSRDIQGARNSPLHF.

This sequence joins TRBV19 and TRBJ2-5, with 7 bases identical to TRBD1. Germline V gene sequence: CDR1 LNHDA, CDR2 SQIVND (reference sequence). The CDR3 is made up of 13 amino acids. V trimming: 8 bases; J trimming: 4 bases; junction bases outside the gene matches: 7. The DNA of the CDR3 is TGTGCCAGTCGTAGGGGGCTGGGAGAGACCCAGTACTTC. It specifies CASRRGLGETQYF. Supplemented by reference TRBV19 and TRBJ2-5, the full variable domain reads DGGITQSPKYLFRKEGQNVTLSCEQNLNHDAMYWYRQDPGQGLRLIYYSQIVNDFQKGDIAEGYSVSREKKESFPLTVTSAQKNPTAFYLCASRRGLGETQYFGPGTRLLVL.

The V call is TRBV5-1, the J call TRBJ1-1; TRBD1 agrees at 7 bases. V lost 2 bases, J lost 4 bases, and 8 bases stayed unmatched. The CDR3 length is 15 residues. Germline CDR1 SGHRS, CDR2 YFSETQ. The DNA of the CDR3 is TGCGCCAGCAGCTTCTCACAGGGGACTGGCACTGAAGCTTTCTTT. Encoded protein: CASSFSQGTGTEAFF.

The chain links TRBV11-3 to TRBJ1-1, with 8 positions matching TRBD1. The CDR3 loop spans 13 amino acids. Germline V gene lookup returns CDR1 SGHNT and CDR2 YENEEA. With V trimmed by 7 bases and J by 5 bases, 6 bases remained unmatched. CDR3 residues: CASKDRGNTEAFF. The CDR3 coding sequence is TGTGCCAGCAAAGACAGGGGAAATACTGAAGCTTTCTTT.

The V and J genes are TRBV3-1 (or the pseudogene TRBV3-2) and TRBJ1-2, with D hard to call. Per the germline V gene, CDR1 is LGHDT and CDR2 is YNNKEL (reference sequence). The CDR3 extends over 13 amino acids. The V end was cut by 4 bases, the J end by 6 bases, with 12 bases between. The CDR3 nucleotides read TGTGCCAGCAGCCTGCTAGGGCTGGATGGCTACACCTTC. Protein sequence: CASSLLGLDGYTF.

The chain links TRBV9 to TRBJ1-5; D remains unclear. CDR3 length: 15 residues. The V gene's germline CDR1 is SGDLS and CDR2 YYNGEE. Trimming took off 0 bases at V and 0 bases at J, with 7 bases between the two ends. CDR3 region: CASSVGTISNQPQHF. In DNA, the CDR3 is TGTGCCAGCAGCGTAGGTACCATTAGCAATCAGCCCCAGCATTTT.

DNA of the CDR3: TGTGCCAGCAGCTCCGGGGGCTCGGGTAATGAAAAACTGTTTTTT. Protein product: CASSSGGSGNEKLFF. V and J are TRBV9 and TRBJ1-4, with D possibly TRBD1 on 6 matching bases. Trimming left V 4 bases short and J 4 bases short, with 14 bases between. Germline CDR1 SGDLS, CDR2 YYNGEE. The CDR3 is 15 amino acids. Full variable domain (missing parts from reference TRBV9 and TRBJ1-4): DSGVTQTPKHLITATGQRVTLRCSPRSGDLSVYWYQQSLDQGLQFLIQYYNGEERAKGNILERFSAQQFPDLHSELNLSSLELGDSALYFCASSSGGSGNEKLFFGSGTQLSVL.

The chain employs TRBV30 and TRBJ1-2, with D perhaps matching TRBD1 (6 bases). CDR1 is GTSNPN, CDR2 SVGIG, per germline (reference sequence). V was cut by 2 bases and J by 6 bases, with 19 bases left in between. This CDR3 spans 15 amino acids. The CDR3 DNA follows: TGTGCCTGGAGTCGTAAAGAAACACAGGGCGATGGCTACACCTTC. Residues: CAWSRKETQGDGYTF.

V is TRBV19 and J is TRBJ1-3, with D uncertain. Germline CDR1 reads LNHDA; CDR2 reads SQIVND (reference sequence). Trimming took off 0 bases at V and 4 bases at J, with 10 bases between the two ends. This CDR3 contains 15 residues. This CDR3 is CASSIELTGGNTIYF. CDR3 sequence (DNA): TGTGCCAGTAGTATAGAGCTCACGGGAGGAAACACCATATATTTT.

The chain is built from TRBV10-3 and TRBJ2-5, with TRBD2 matching 15 bases. The length of the CDR3 is 18 residues. The V gene's germline CDR1 is ENHRY and CDR2 SYGVKD. Germline trimming cut 4 bases from V and 4 bases from J; bases unmatched to any gene: 10. The DNA of the CDR3 is TGTGCCATCAGTGCACGGACTAGCGGGGGGGCTTCCTTAGAGACCCAGTACTTC. It codes for CAISARTSGGASLETQYF.

This chain uses TRBV5-1 with TRBJ2-5; D is possibly TRBD1 (6 bases). This CDR3 spans 16 amino acids. V lost 4 bases and J lost 4, with 20 bases in between. Germline loops: CDR1 SGHRS, CDR2 YFSETQ. The CDR3 nucleotides read TGCGCCAGCAGCAAAACTGGGACATCCAGGGGAGAGACCCAGTACTTC. Protein: CASSKTGTSRGETQYF.

This clone was detected only once. The V gene is TRBV7-9, the J gene TRBJ1-2, with TRBD1 matching 8 bases. In germline, CDR1 is SEHNR, CDR2 FQNEAQ (reference sequence). Trimming cost V 4 bases and J 2 bases; bases outside gene matches: 15. The CDR3 length is 18 residues. CDR3 sequence: CASSSGRDRRSINYGYTF. CDR3 nucleotide sequence: TGTGCCAGCAGCTCCGGCCGGGACAGGAGGTCAATCAACTATGGCTACACCTTC.

The J gene is TRBJ1-1, the V gene TRBV7-8; 9 bases fit TRBD1. Germline V gene sequence: CDR1 SGHVS, CDR2 FQNEAQ. The CDR3 is 19 residues long. Trimming at V came to 0 bases and at J to 2 bases, leaving 13 bases not matched to a gene. The CDR3 bases are TGTGCCAGCAGCTTAGCGAGACCGGGACAGGGTCAATTTAACACTGAAGCTTTCTTT. It specifies CASSLARPGQGQFNTEAFF.

This clone appeared a single time. The V gene is TRBV19, the J gene TRBJ1-5; 9 bases fit TRBD1. Germline trimming cut 4 bases from V and 4 bases from J; bases unmatched to any gene: 11. The CDR3 totals 17 residues. Germline V gene sequence: CDR1 LNHDA, CDR2 SQIVND (reference sequence). CDR3: CASSKVGTGSRNQPQHF. The CDR3 region has the DNA TGTGCCAGTAGTAAAGTAGGGACAGGGTCTCGTAATCAGCCCCAGCATTTT.